Shown below are 31 T cell receptor beta chains from a single sample sequenced in a study of blood T cell repertoires in COVID-19. Some clones are missing from TCRdb's copy, which holds only in-frame ones; the method was immunoSEQ multiplex PCR. Here the sample spans over 35,000 clones, 65% to 90% being singletons. Sequencing used peripheral blood. The source of these receptors is a human donor in a cohort sampled during active COVID-19.

The chain recombines TRBV27 with TRBJ2-2; D is perhaps TRBD2 (5 bases). The CDR3 runs to 15 residues. Germline V CDR1 and CDR2: MNHEY, SMNVEV (reference sequence). The V end was cut by 6 bases, the J end by 2 bases, with 13 bases between. CDR3 protein: CASSAGVTNTGELFF. CDR3 DNA sequence: TGTGCCAGCAGCGCCGGGGTAACCAACACCGGGGAGCTGTTTTTT.

The V call is TRBV3-1 (or the pseudogene TRBV3-2), the J call TRBJ1-2; the D gene is possibly TRBD1 (6 bases). V lost 4 bases to trimming and J lost 5 bases, with 17 bases between them. CDR3 length: 15 residues. Germline V lookup: CDR1 LGHDT, CDR2 YNNKEL (reference sequence). The CDR3 nucleotides read TGTGCCAGCAGCCCAACCGGGGGGGGCGGGTATGGCTACACCTTC. Residues: CASSPTGGGGYGYTF.

V gene TRBV6-5 combines with J gene TRBJ2-7, with 13 bases lining up with TRBD2. From germline, CDR1 is MNHEY and CDR2 SVGAGI. V was pared by 6 bases and J by 3 bases, with 5 bases of the junction left unmatched. The CDR3 has 15 residues. The CDR3 protein is CASRLAGGPHYEQYF. CDR3 DNA: TGTGCCAGCAGACTAGCGGGAGGGCCCCACTACGAGCAGTACTTC.

This chain links TRBV30 with TRBJ1-6; 7 nucleotides match TRBD1. With V trimmed by 2 bases and J by 4 bases, 5 bases remained unmatched. CDR3 length: 15 residues. Germline V gives CDR1 GTSNPN, CDR2 SVGIG (reference sequence). CDR3 amino acids: CAWSPEGAYNSPLHF. The CDR3, as DNA: TGTGCCTGGAGTCCCGAGGGGGCGTATAATTCACCCCTCCACTTT.

V and J are TRBV27 and TRBJ2-7, with D maybe TRBD1 (5 bases). Trimming took off 6 bases at V and 2 bases at J, with 17 bases between the two ends. Per the germline V gene, CDR1 is MNHEY and CDR2 is SMNVEV (reference sequence). This CDR3 region has 15 residues. In DNA, the CDR3 is TGTGCCAGCAGCCCTTCTGGGGCAGGGACCTACGAGCAGTACTTC. Translation gives CASSPSGAGTYEQYF.

There are a few counts of this clone. The chain recombines TRBV9 with TRBJ2-3; 10 nucleotides agree with TRBD2. The CDR3 extends over 17 amino acids. Looked up from germline, CDR1 is SGDLS and CDR2 is YYNGEE. Trimming took 4 bases from V and 6 from J; bases not matched to a gene: 14. The CDR3, as DNA: TGTGCCAGCAGCCCCGCCCGGGCTAGCGGGAGTTCTGATACGCAGTATTTT. Translation gives CASSPARASGSSDTQYF.

The chain combines TRBV9 with TRBJ2-1; the match to TRBD1 covers 7 bases. Germline lookup yields CDR1 SGDLS and CDR2 YYNGEE. Trimming cost V 3 bases and J 0 bases; bases outside gene matches: 3. The CDR3 sequence is 15 residues long. DNA of the CDR3: TGTGCCAGCAGCGCGGGACAGAGCTCCTACAATGAGCAGTTCTTC. Its protein product is CASSAGQSSYNEQFF. Combining the CDR3 with reference TRBV9 and TRBJ2-1 gives the whole variable domain DSGVTQTPKHLITATGQRVTLRCSPRSGDLSVYWYQQSLDQGLQFLIQYYNGEERAKGNILERFSAQQFPDLHSELNLSSLELGDSALYFCASSAGQSSYNEQFFGPGTRLTVL.

The chain carries TRBV5-4 and TRBJ1-6; D gene unclear. Germline values: CDR1 SGHNT, CDR2 YYREEE (reference sequence). This CDR3 is 13 amino acids long. The V gene lost 3 bases and the J gene lost 13 bases, with 14 bases spanning the gap. CDR3: CASSSGLFEPLHF. The CDR3 region has the DNA TGTGCCAGCAGCTCAGGACTGTTTGAGCCCCTCCACTTT.

The rearrangement links TRBV5-5 to TRBJ1-3, with 7 nucleotides matching TRBD1. The CDR3 is 16 amino acids. Trimming removed 1 base from V and 0 bases from J; junction bases left unmatched: 4. Looked up from germline, CDR1 is SGHKS and CDR2 is YYEKEE (reference sequence). CDR3 sequence reads: CASSLTGAYSGNTIYF. CDR3 sequence (DNA): TGTGCCAGCAGCTTGACAGGGGCCTACTCTGGAAACACCATATATTTT.

This clone was seen a single time. The V call is TRBV2, the J call TRBJ1-3; tentative D call: TRBD1 (5 bases). This CDR3 has 15 amino acids. CDR1 SNHLY and CDR2 FYNNEI come from the germline V gene. Trimming left V 6 bases short and J 8 bases short, with 20 bases between. The DNA of the CDR3 is TGTGCCAGCAGGACCAAAGGGTTCGGGGGAGACACCATATATTTT. As protein: CASRTKGFGGDTIYF.

The chain has TRBV6-5 and TRBJ2-3; weak D call: TRBD1 (7 bases). CDR1 is MNHEY and CDR2 is SVGAGI in the germline V gene. Trimming took 6 bases from V and 0 from J, leaving 13 bases between them. The CDR3 loop spans 15 amino acids. For the CDR3, the DNA is TGTGCCAGCAGCCAGGGGGGACCTAGCACAGATACGCAGTATTTT. Protein product: CASSQGGPSTDTQYF.

The chain uses TRBV10-1 and TRBJ1-4; D may be TRBD1 (6 bases). V was pared by 6 bases and J by 1 base, with 15 bases between. Germline V gene sequence: CDR1 WNHNN, CDR2 SYGVQD (reference sequence). The CDR3 runs to 16 residues. Written as DNA, the CDR3 is TGCGCCAGCAGCTTAACGAGGGGGAAAACTAATGAAAAACTGTTTTTT. Protein sequence: CASSLTRGKTNEKLFF.

The J gene is TRBJ2-3, the V gene TRBV10-1; weak D call: TRBD1 (5 bases). Per the germline V gene, CDR1 is WNHNN and CDR2 is SYGVQD (reference sequence). The CDR3 spans 16 residues. V was pared by 1 base and J by 0 bases, with 11 bases between. CDR3 DNA sequence: TGCGCCAGCAGTGAGTTGGCAGGGTCTAGCACAGATACGCAGTATTTT. Translated: CASSELAGSSTDTQYF.

This chain joins TRBV3-1 (or the pseudogene TRBV3-2) and TRBJ1-1, with a possible D match to TRBD1 (5 bases). The CDR3 runs to 13 residues. V was cut by 0 bases and J by 8 bases, with 10 bases left in between. Germline-derived CDR1 and CDR2 are LGHDT and YNNKEL (reference sequence). The CDR3 bases are TGTGCCAGCAGCCAAGATGGTGACAGCGAAGCTTTCTTT. Its translation is CASSQDGDSEAFF.

This chain joins TRBV6-5 and TRBJ1-5; D gene uncertain. Germline assignment: CDR1 MNHEY and CDR2 SVGAGI. The V and J ends lost 0 bases and 9 bases respectively, with 15 bases between them. CDR3 length: 15 amino acids. The CDR3 here is CASSYSWVPWAPQHF. The DNA for the CDR3 is TGTGCCAGCAGTTACTCTTGGGTACCGTGGGCGCCCCAGCATTTT.

The J gene is TRBJ2-7, the V gene TRBV29-1; D is possibly TRBD1 (6 bases). This CDR3 comprises 12 residues. With 5 bases removed from V and 2 bases from J, the gap between germline ends came to 10 bases. CDR1 and CDR2 (germline): SQVTM, ANQGSEA. CDR3 nucleotides: TGCAGCGTTTCGGGACAAACCTACGAGCAGTACTTC. This encodes CSVSGQTYEQYF.

The V and J genes are TRBV11-3 and TRBJ2-7; a weak D match, TRBD2 (6 bases). V lost 5 bases and J 2 bases, leaving 19 bases between the germline ends. Germline CDR1 and CDR2: SGHNT and YENEEA. CDR3 length: 16 amino acids. The CDR3 sequence: CASSVGAGTGTYEQYF. The CDR3 DNA is TGTGCCAGCAGCGTAGGAGCCGGGACTGGGACCTACGAGCAGTACTTC. The full variable domain, completed using reference TRBV11-3 and TRBJ2-7, is EAGVVQSPRYKIIEKKQPVAFWCNPISGHNTLYWYLQNLGQGPELLIRYENEEAVDDSQLPKDRFSAERLKGVDSTLKIQPAELGDSAVYLCASSVGAGTGTYEQYFGPGTRLTVT.

This clone is a singleton in its sample. The V gene is TRBV9, the J gene TRBJ2-3; D call uncertain. CDR1 is SGDLS and CDR2 is YYNGEE in the germline V gene. The CDR3 length is 14 residues. V lost 0 bases and J 2 bases, leaving 7 bases between the germline ends. CDR3 in DNA: TGTGCCAGCAGCGTAGGGCTAGACACAGATACGCAGTATTTT. This codes for CASSVGLDTDTQYF.

The rearrangement links TRBV7-2 to TRBJ2-5; 7 positions match TRBD1. Per the germline V gene, CDR1 is SGHTA and CDR2 is FQGNSA. V was pared by 5 bases and J by 4 bases, with 7 bases of the junction left unmatched. There are 14 residues in the CDR3. CDR3 loop: CASSPLTGPETQYF. The CDR3 nucleotides read TGTGCCAGCAGCCCTTTGACAGGGCCAGAGACCCAGTACTTC.

The chain uses TRBV19 and TRBJ2-3; 9 bases map to TRBD1. CDR1 is LNHDA and CDR2 is SQIVND in the germline V gene (reference sequence). There are 14 residues in the CDR3. V shed 5 bases, J shed 5 bases, and the junction held 5 bases outside the gene matches. CDR3 nucleotide sequence: TGTGCCAGTAGTCTGACAGGGGGTATAGATACGCAGTATTTT. It specifies CASSLTGGIDTQYF.

This clone has a single count. CDR3 in DNA: TGTGCCAGCAGCTTAGAGGGACAGCGCTCCTACGAGCAGTACTTC. It codes for CASSLEGQRSYEQYF. The chain has TRBV7-6 and TRBJ2-7, with 7 positions matching TRBD1. Trimming took 1 base from V and 0 from J; bases not matched to a gene: 3. CDR3 length: 15 amino acids. Per germline, CDR1 SGHVS and CDR2 FNYEAQ.

The chain employs TRBV2 and TRBJ2-5; tentative D call: TRBD2 (5 bases). Germline CDR1 and CDR2: SNHLY and FYNNEI. The CDR3 length is 15 residues. V lost 6 bases, J lost 5 bases, and 19 bases lay in between. This CDR3 reads CASSLGGLSRETQYF. The CDR3 DNA follows: TGTGCCAGCAGCCTCGGCGGGCTCAGCCGGGAGACCCAGTACTTC.

The chain joins TRBV9 to TRBJ1-6; D remains unclear. CDR1 is SGDLS and CDR2 is YYNGEE in the germline V gene. The V and J ends lost 3 bases and 5 bases respectively, with 15 bases between them. This CDR3 is built from 16 residues. Here the CDR3 reads CASSAGDSSDNSPLHF. In DNA, the CDR3 is TGTGCCAGCAGCGCCGGGGATAGCTCGGATAATTCACCCCTCCACTTT.

V and J are TRBV27 and TRBJ2-2; the match to TRBD1 covers 9 bases. This CDR3 is built from 17 residues. V lost 2 bases and J lost 7; bases outside the gene matches: 11. Per the germline V gene, CDR1 is MNHEY and CDR2 is SMNVEV (reference sequence). CDR3 nucleotides: TGTGCCAGCAGTTTACGAACCGGGACAGGGTCAATCGGGGAGCTGTTTTTT. It yields the protein CASSLRTGTGSIGELFF.

J is TRBJ1-2 and V is TRBV18, with D maybe TRBD1 (5 bases). CDR3 size: 15 residues. V was cut by 2 bases and J by 3 bases, with 13 bases left in between. From germline, CDR1 is KGHSH and CDR2 LQKENI. The CDR3 here is CASSPGEQAYYGYTF. As DNA, the CDR3 is TGTGCCAGCTCACCAGGAGAACAGGCTTACTATGGCTACACCTTC.

This chain uses TRBV7-2 with TRBJ2-7; D is unresolved. Germline CDR1 and CDR2: SGHTA and FQGNSA. Trimming removed 1 base at V and 3 bases at J, with 4 bases between. The length of the CDR3 is 12 residues. The CDR3 reads CASSLDFYEQYF. As DNA, the CDR3 is TGTGCCAGCAGCTTAGACTTCTACGAGCAGTACTTC.

This clone was detected only once. The rearrangement links TRBV21-1 to TRBJ2-1; the DNA was not used to check the table's D call, TRBD1. TRBV21-1 is flagged as a pseudogene. This CDR3 has 17 residues. The CDR3 DNA sequence: TGTGCCAGCAGCAATACAGGGAGAAAACACCAATACAATGAGCAGTTCTTC. This encodes CASSNTGRKHQYNEQFF.

The chain has TRBV6-4 and TRBJ1-6; D possibly corresponds to TRBD1 (5 bases). This CDR3 is built from 13 residues. Germline lookup yields CDR1 MRHNA and CDR2 SNTAGT. The V end was cut by 3 bases, the J end by 9 bases, with 9 bases between. CDR3 protein: CASSEGVGSPLHF. In DNA form, the CDR3 reads TGTGCCAGCAGTGAAGGGGTTGGTTCACCCCTCCACTTT.

This clone was counted a single time. The V and J genes are TRBV13 and TRBJ2-1; TRBD2 is a possible D gene (6 bases). Trimming removed 5 bases at V and 4 bases at J, with 18 bases between. Germline CDR1 reads PRHDT; CDR2 reads FYEKMQ (reference sequence). The CDR3 loop spans 16 amino acids. The CDR3 protein is CASSIPLAEGYNEQFF. CDR3 nucleotides: TGTGCCAGCAGCATACCCTTAGCGGAGGGTTACAATGAGCAGTTCTTC.

CDR3 nucleotides: TGTGCCAGTAACAGCGGGAGCACAGATACGCAGTATTTT. This sequence encodes CASNSGSTDTQYF. The chain is built from TRBV19 and TRBJ2-3, with D maybe TRBD2 (6 bases). With 7 bases removed from V and 0 bases from J, the gap between germline ends came to 8 bases. The CDR3 extends over 13 amino acids. The germline CDR1 and CDR2 sequences are LNHDA and SQIVND (reference sequence).

The gene calls are TRBV30 and TRBJ1-1; D remains unclear. From germline, CDR1 is GTSNPN and CDR2 SVGIG (reference sequence). This CDR3 contains 12 residues. Trimming removed 1 base from V and 7 bases from J, with 10 bases in between. CDR3 residues: CAWSGGGLEAFF. For the CDR3, the DNA is TGTGCCTGGAGTGGGGGAGGGCTTGAAGCTTTCTTT.